This note documents a single T cell receptor beta chain sequence. The record originates from a study of metastatic and nonmetastatic thyroid tumors. Every patient underwent thyroid surgery untreated. Using MiXCR, TCRdb reanalyzed the PCR reads. The top ten clones hold about 20% of a sample with some 8,400 clones, approximately 33% of them seen once. The TCR was taken from a female donor with papillary thyroid cancer or a benign thyroid nodule (not recorded which). Some clones in this sample may be carry-over from other donors' samples. The sequencing sample was made of tumor tissue.

CDR3 protein: CSAAPGGQGKGLAVYEQYF. The CDR3 DNA reads as TGCAGTGCGGCGCCAGGAGGACAGGGTAAAGGGTTGGCGGTCTACGAGCAGTACTTC. The chain recombines TRBV20-1 with TRBJ2-7; 8 bases align to TRBD1. After removal of 6 bases from V and 3 bases from J, the junction contained 25 bases not matched to a gene. The CDR3 runs 19 residues. Germline lookup yields CDR1 DFQATT and CDR2 SNEGSKA (reference sequence).